The 26 T cell receptor beta chains in this list originate from one sample, sequenced in a study of T-cell reconstitution after alpha-beta-depleted transplantation in children. As it was prepared, the TCRbeta library received unique molecular identifiers. One entry per CDR3 protein results from TCRdb running MiXCR on the PCR reads. The sample has around 250,000 distinct CDR3 sequences; roughly a quarter are singletons. The input for sequencing was PBMCs, taken before TCRalphabeta/CD19-depleted stem cell transplant. The receptors come from a girl aged 2 to 10 with Fanconi anemia, due to receive a stem cell transplant.

The chain recombines TRBV7-8 with TRBJ2-7; 10 bases map to TRBD1. Germline V gene sequence: CDR1 SGHVS, CDR2 FQNEAQ. With V trimmed by 5 bases and J by 1 base, 8 bases remained unmatched. CDR3 length equals 16 residues. The CDR3 reads CASSPWTGGISYEQYF. CDR3 bases: TGTGCCAGCAGCCCCTGGACAGGGGGGATTTCCTACGAGCAGTACTTC.

The rearrangement uses TRBV5-1 and TRBJ2-3; D unclear. The CDR3 is made up of 15 amino acids. Germline V gene lookup returns CDR1 SGHRS and CDR2 YFSETQ. The ends were cut back, 1 base at V and 1 base at J, with 10 bases in the middle. In DNA, the CDR3 is TGCGCCAGCAGCTTGAAACGCCAAGGCACAGATACGCAGTATTTT. Amino acids: CASSLKRQGTDTQYF.

This clonotype was recorded at least ten times. V usage is TRBV29-1 and J usage is TRBJ2-1; 7 nucleotides match TRBD2. V gave up 5 bases and J gave up 10 bases; unmatched junction bases: 17. CDR3 size: 15 residues. The germline V gene encodes CDR1 SQVTM and CDR2 ANQGSEA. CDR3 in amino acids: CSVHPKTREAGEQFF. The CDR3, as DNA: TGCAGCGTTCACCCGAAGACACGGGAGGCGGGCGAGCAGTTCTTC.

This sequence joins TRBV5-1 and TRBJ1-4, with D maybe TRBD1 (5 bases). V dropped 0 bases and J dropped 5 bases, with 8 bases sitting between them. Germline CDR1 is SGHRS and CDR2 is YFSETQ. This CDR3 comprises 14 residues. For the CDR3, the DNA is TGCGCCAGCAGCTTGGCGGGGGGGAATGAAAAACTGTTTTTT. Protein product: CASSLAGGNEKLFF.

V usage is TRBV20-1 and J usage is TRBJ2-1; a possible D gene is TRBD2 (6 bases). The V gene's germline CDR1 is DFQATT and CDR2 SNEGSKA (reference sequence). This CDR3 comprises 15 residues. The V end was cut by 2 bases, the J end by 3 bases, with 14 bases between. In DNA form, the CDR3 reads TGCAGTGCTAGAAATCGGGAGTCCATCTACAATGAGCAGTTCTTC. Protein product: CSARNRESIYNEQFF.

The chain links TRBV28 to TRBJ1-5, with D perhaps TRBD1 (5 bases). The ends were cut back, 6 bases at V and 11 bases at J, with 14 bases in the middle. This CDR3 contains 12 residues. Germline values: CDR1 MDHEN, CDR2 SYDVKM. DNA for the CDR3: TGTGCCAGCAGCCTTGGCGCCAGGGCCCAGCATTTT. Its protein product is CASSLGARAQHF. Drawing the rest from reference TRBV28 and TRBJ1-5, the complete variable domain is DVKVTQSSRYLVKRTGEKVFLECVQDMDHENMFWYRQDPGLGLRLIYFSYDVKMKEKGDIPEGYSVSREKKERFSLILESASTNQTSMYLCASSLGARAQHFGDGTRLSIL.

This chain connects TRBV28 to TRBJ2-7; the D gene is possibly TRBD1 (6 bases). CDR3 length: 14 amino acids. V shed 7 bases and J shed 1 base, with 14 bases lying between them. Germline lookup yields CDR1 MDHEN and CDR2 SYDVKM. The CDR3 region is CASTYGQGSYEQYF. In DNA form, the CDR3 reads TGTGCCAGCACATACGGGCAGGGGTCCTACGAGCAGTACTTC.

This clonotype was observed many times. J is TRBJ2-5 and V is TRBV12-3 or TRBV12-4; D not resolved. V lost 5 bases and J lost 4, with 11 bases in between. This CDR3 is built from 13 residues. The CDR3 nucleotides are TGTGCCAGCAGTCCCTGGAGCCCAGAGACCCAGTACTTC. Translated, it gives CASSPWSPETQYF.

This clonotype was detected ten times or more. The chain couples TRBV29-1 to TRBJ2-4; possibly TRBD2 for D (5 bases). Germline V gene data show CDR1 as SQVTM and CDR2 as ANQGSEA. Trimming cost V 7 bases and J 3 bases, with 19 bases left between them. This CDR3 is 15 amino acids long. The CDR3 region is CSELSGPPNKNIQYF. The DNA of the CDR3 is TGCAGCGAACTGAGCGGCCCCCCTAACAAAAACATTCAGTACTTC.

The chain has TRBV4-2 and TRBJ2-6, with unresolved D. CDR3 length: 16 amino acids. The V end was cut by 1 base, the J end by 0 bases, with 7 bases between. Germline lookup yields CDR1 LGHNA and CDR2 YNFKEQ. CDR3 residues: CASSQAGSSGANVLTF. The CDR3 coding sequence is TGTGCCAGCAGCCAAGCCGGGTCCTCTGGGGCCAACGTCCTGACTTTC.

This clonotype was seen repeatedly, ten times or more. The chain employs TRBV29-1 and TRBJ2-1; D might be TRBD1 or TRBD2, each matching 5 bases. The length of the CDR3 is 13 residues. Germline lookup yields CDR1 SQVTM and CDR2 ANQGSEA. Trimming stripped 4 bases from V and 2 bases from J, with 9 bases between. CDR3 region: CSVVGTPYNEQFF. In DNA, the CDR3 is TGCAGCGTTGTCGGGACCCCCTACAATGAGCAGTTCTTC.

The chain employs TRBV29-1 and TRBJ2-3, with unresolved D. The germline V gene encodes CDR1 SQVTM and CDR2 ANQGSEA. Trimming removed 1 base from V and 4 bases from J, with 6 bases in between. The CDR3 spans 12 residues. CDR3 protein: CSVEVGADTQYF. The CDR3 coding sequence is TGCAGCGTTGAAGTGGGCGCAGATACGCAGTATTTT.

This clonotype was seen repeatedly, ten times or more. The rearrangement uses TRBV7-9 and TRBJ1-2, with TRBD1 matching over 7 bases. The ends lost 6 bases at V and 0 bases at J; junction bases unmatched: 10. CDR1 is SEHNR and CDR2 is FQNEAQ in the germline V gene (reference sequence). This CDR3 is built from 16 residues. CDR3 nucleotide sequence: TGTGCCAGCAGAAGAACCACAGGGGCCACTAACTATGGCTACACCTTC. It specifies CASRRTTGATNYGYTF.

This clonotype came up a few times. This chain joins TRBV7-9 and TRBJ2-7; 8 nucleotides align to TRBD1. The CDR3 loop spans 15 amino acids. Germline loops: CDR1 SEHNR, CDR2 FQNEAQ (reference sequence). V shed 1 base and J 3 bases; nucleotides not matched to a gene: 5. Written as DNA, the CDR3 is TGTGCCAGCAGCTTAGGGACAGGGACCCACTACGAGCAGTACTTC. Translated, it gives CASSLGTGTHYEQYF.

This clonotype was picked up a small number of times. The chain has TRBV4-2 and TRBJ2-7; D not certain. The CDR3 covers 17 residues. The germline V gene encodes CDR1 LGHNA and CDR2 YNFKEQ. The V gene lost 1 base and the J gene lost 0 bases, with 16 bases spanning the gap. CDR3 loop: CASSQGDKRDRSYEQYF. The CDR3 DNA reads as TGTGCCAGCAGCCAAGGGGATAAAAGAGACCGCTCCTACGAGCAGTACTTC.

A note on this clonotype: Mismatch with germline at one junction end may stem from a read error. The chain joins TRBV5-4 to TRBJ2-7; possibly TRBD2 for D (6 bases). This CDR3 is built from 14 residues. Per germline, CDR1 SGHNT and CDR2 YYREEE (reference sequence). CDR3 nucleotide sequence: TGTGCCAGCAGTCAAATCCGGGACTCCCACGAGCAGTACTTC. Its translation: CASSQIRDSHEQYF. Drawing the rest from reference TRBV5-4 and TRBJ2-7, the complete variable domain is ETGVTQSPTHLIKTRGQQVTLRCSSQSGHNTVSWYQQALGQGPQFIFQYYREEENGRGNFPPRFSGLQFPNYSSELNVNALELDDSALYLCASSQIRDSHEQYFGPGTRLTVT.

This clonotype was recorded many times. The chain employs TRBV29-1 and TRBJ1-1; unclear D gene. The CDR3 spans 11 residues. V shed 4 bases and J shed 5 bases, with 8 bases lying between them. CDR1 is SQVTM, CDR2 ANQGSEA, per germline. CDR3 in amino acids: CSVGEETEAFF. The DNA for the CDR3 is TGCAGCGTTGGTGAGGAGACTGAAGCTTTCTTT.

This clonotype occurred many times. The genes are TRBV7-2 and TRBJ2-1, with 12 nucleotides matching TRBD2. The J segment lost 4 bases and the V segment lost 1 base, leaving 2 bases of the junction unmatched. Germline lookup yields CDR1 SGHTA and CDR2 FQGNSA. The CDR3 runs to 16 residues. The CDR3, as DNA: TGTGCCAGCAGCTTAGTAGGACTAGCGGGGTACAATGAGCAGTTCTTC. It codes for CASSLVGLAGYNEQFF.

The table lists this clonotype with many counts. This chain links TRBV20-1 with TRBJ2-1; TRBD1 is a possible D gene (5 bases). Germline V CDR1 and CDR2: DFQATT, SNEGSKA (reference sequence). This CDR3 region has 15 residues. Trimming shortened V by 6 bases and J by 0 bases, and 15 bases separated the two germline ends. CDR3 DNA: TGCAGTGCCCTAGGGGCCCTGAGCTCCTACAATGAGCAGTTCTTC. Residues: CSALGALSSYNEQFF.

The chain has TRBV6-2 or TRBV6-3 and TRBJ2-1; 7 bases map to TRBD2. V trimming: 0 bases; J trimming: 5 bases; junction bases outside the gene matches: 4. In germline, CDR1 is MNHEY, CDR2 SVGEGT. This CDR3 has 15 residues. CDR3 sequence reads: CASSYSGTTHNEQFF. The CDR3 DNA reads TGTGCCAGCAGTTACTCCGGGACTACCCACAATGAGCAGTTCTTC.

This clonotype was counted between two and nine times. The chain combines TRBV18 with TRBJ2-6, with 7 bases aligning to TRBD2. This CDR3 contains 15 residues. The V gene end was trimmed by 2 bases and the J gene end by 12 bases; junction bases not matched to a gene: 10. Germline V gene sequence: CDR1 KGHSH, CDR2 LQKENI. The CDR3 DNA sequence: TGTGCCAGCTCACCAGTCTGGGCGGGAGAATCCGTCCTGACTTTC. Amino acids: CASSPVWAGESVLTF.

This clonotype was detected a few times. The V call is TRBV7-9, the J call TRBJ2-1; D call uncertain. V lost 1 base and J lost 4, with 5 bases in between. Germline V gene data show CDR1 as SEHNR and CDR2 as FQNEAQ (reference sequence). The CDR3 covers 13 residues. The CDR3 is CASSLETYNEQFF. As DNA, the CDR3 is TGTGCCAGCAGCTTAGAGACTTACAATGAGCAGTTCTTC.

The gene calls are TRBV29-1 and TRBJ2-7; 10 positions match TRBD1. Germline values: CDR1 SQVTM, CDR2 ANQGSEA. The V segment lost 0 bases and the J segment 5 bases; nucleotides outside the gene matches: 7. The CDR3 contains 15 residues. Here the CDR3 DNA reads TGCAGCGTTGAAGAGAGGGCGGGACAGGGGCACGAGCAGTACTTC. This translates into CSVEERAGQGHEQYF.

This clonotype was recorded at least ten times. The genes are TRBV12-3 or TRBV12-4 and TRBJ2-7, with TRBD1 matching 11 bases. The CDR3 extends over 15 amino acids. The trim removed 3 bases at V and 7 bases at J, leaving 8 bases unmatched. The CDR3 here is CASSFGRTGGKEQYF. The CDR3 DNA follows: TGTGCCAGCAGTTTCGGGCGGACAGGGGGCAAAGAGCAGTACTTC.

This clonotype appeared many times. The chain combines TRBV20-1 with TRBJ1-6; 8 positions agree with TRBD1. The CDR3 consists of 13 residues. CDR1 is DFQATT, CDR2 SNEGSKA, per germline (reference sequence). V was pared by 0 bases and J by 9 bases, with 1 base of the junction left unmatched. The DNA of the CDR3 is TGCAGTGCTAGAGAGGGACAGGTTTCACCCCTCCACTTT. Amino acid sequence: CSAREGQVSPLHF.

This chain joins TRBV21-1 and TRBJ2-3. TRBV21-1 is annotated as a pseudogene. The CDR3 is made up of 15 amino acids. CDR3 in amino acids: CASSKARPGPDTQYF. The CDR3 DNA reads TGTGCCAGCAGCAAAGCAAGACCCGGCCCAGATACGCAGTATTTT.